This T cell receptor beta chain originates from a study of cytomegalovirus exposure and HLA in healthy donors. Study summary: Researchers previously reported finding more than 100 million unique TCR beta sequences from 170 million or so T cells.

Primers included in the PCR were 60 Vbeta and 13 Jbeta primers. Libraries were prepared by immunoSEQ multiplex PCR; TCRdb keeps only in-frame clonotypes and omits some of them. The sample records roughly 200,000 clones, around 77% being singletons. Findings and caveats of the study: A reported reduction in N-insertions relative to the roughly 700-donor mean was seen in an Asian-associated ancestry cluster in a later analysis. As a later analysis revealed, most CMV-associated TCR beta chains appeared HLA-restricted.

CDR3 length equals 14 residues. V was pared by 3 bases and J by 3 bases, with 4 bases of the junction left unmatched. Germline lookup yields CDR1 SGHDT and CDR2 YYEEEE. Of note for this clone: The antigen is unknown.

The chain couples TRBV5-6 to TRBJ2-7, with 9 positions matching TRBD1. This clonotype was sampled from a woman in her thirties in good health and CMV-seronegative. The sequenced sample was PBMCs. The CDR3 DNA reads TGTGCCAGCAGCTGGACAGGGGAAAACTACGAGCAGTACTTC. It codes for CASSWTGENYEQYF.